These 12 T cell receptor beta chains share one sample of origin, sequenced in a study of OX40 agonist ivuxolimab in advanced cancers. Measured with immunoSEQ multiplex PCR; TCRdb has only the in-frame clones, and not every one. This sample has over 30,000 clones, with over 60% found just once. The material was CD4+ or CD8+ T cells sorted from blood, obtained in a trial of the OX40 agonist ivuxolimab. The receptors were gathered from an adult with an advanced solid tumor such as melanoma, head and neck, liver or kidney cancer.

The chain carries TRBV6-1 and TRBJ2-7, with 10 positions matching TRBD1. Germline lookup yields CDR1 MNHNS and CDR2 SASEGT. The CDR3 loop spans 15 amino acids. J was trimmed by 2 bases and V by 2 bases; bases with no gene match: 3. CDR3 region: CASSEPGTGAYEQYV. The CDR3 bases are TGTGCCAGCAGTGAACCCGGGACAGGGGCCTACGAGCAGTACGTC.

V gene TRBV19 combines with J gene TRBJ1-1; no definite D call. This CDR3 region has 13 residues. V lost 6 bases and J 5 bases, leaving 13 bases between the germline ends. In germline, CDR1 is LNHDA, CDR2 SQIVND (reference sequence). The CDR3 reads CASRKDWVTEAFF. CDR3 sequence (DNA): TGTGCCAGTAGGAAGGATTGGGTTACTGAAGCTTTCTTT. The full variable domain, rest sourced from reference TRBV19 and TRBJ1-1, is DGGITQSPKYLFRKEGQNVTLSCEQNLNHDAMYWYRQDPGQGLRLIYYSQIVNDFQKGDIAEGYSVSREKKESFPLTVTSAQKNPTAFYLCASRKDWVTEAFFGQGTRLTVV.

V gene TRBV7-2 combines with J gene TRBJ1-6; the D is unclear. Germline V gene sequence: CDR1 SGHTA, CDR2 FQGNSA. This CDR3 is built from 15 residues. The V and J ends lost 6 bases and 4 bases respectively, with 13 bases between them. CDR3 DNA: TGTGCCAGCAGACCCCCGGACCTGTATAATTCACCCCTCCACTTT. As protein: CASRPPDLYNSPLHF. Full variable domain (outside the CDR3, taken from reference TRBV7-2 and TRBJ1-6): GAGVSQSPSNKVTEKGKDVELRCDPISGHTALYWYRQSLGQGLEFLIYFQGNSAPDKSGLPSDRFSAERTGGSVSTLTIQRTQQEDSAVYLCASRPPDLYNSPLHFGNGTRLTVT.

The J gene is TRBJ2-3, the V gene TRBV5-1; TRBD2 matches 8 bases. CDR1 and CDR2 (germline): SGHRS, YFSETQ. J was trimmed by 7 bases and V by 3 bases; bases with no gene match: 7. The CDR3 runs 14 residues. CDR3 in DNA: TGCGCCAGCAGCTACACGGGGGGGCCTAATACGCAGTATTTT. The encoded protein is CASSYTGGPNTQYF. Looking up the rest from reference TRBV5-1 and TRBJ2-3 gives the full variable domain: KAGVTQTPRYLIKTRGQQVTLSCSPISGHRSVSWYQQTPGQGLQFLFEYFSETQRNKGNFPGRFSGRQFSNSRSEMNVSTLELGDSALYLCASSYTGGPNTQYFGPGTRLTVL.

The rearrangement links TRBV30 to TRBJ1-1, with TRBD1 identical over 11 bases. V gave up 3 bases and J gave up 2 bases; unmatched junction bases: 5. Germline CDR1 is GTSNPN and CDR2 is SVGIG (reference sequence). This CDR3 comprises 15 residues. This CDR3 is CAWRTGQGVNTEAFF. The CDR3 nucleotides are TGTGCCTGGAGGACGGGACAGGGGGTAAACACTGAAGCTTTCTTT.

This clone was counted once. The genes are TRBV14 and TRBJ1-1; D is possibly TRBD1 (6 bases). CDR3 length: 13 amino acids. V was shortened by 6 bases and J by 8 bases, with 16 bases between the two germline ends. Germline lookup yields CDR1 SGHDN and CDR2 FVKESK. The CDR3 coding sequence is TGTGCCAGCAGACAATCCGGGGGCCTAGAAGCTTTCTTT. Translated: CASRQSGGLEAFF.

The rearrangement uses TRBV19 and TRBJ2-5; 9 bases map to TRBD2. Germline values: CDR1 LNHDA, CDR2 SQIVND (reference sequence). The CDR3 is 15 residues long. The V and J ends lost 4 bases and 4 bases, in that order; junction bases with no gene match: 7. CDR3 protein: CASSSNSGGSETQYF. CDR3 DNA sequence: TGTGCCAGTAGTAGTAATAGCGGGGGATCAGAGACCCAGTACTTC.

V usage is TRBV30 and J usage is TRBJ1-1, with TRBD1 identical over 12 bases. Trimming at V came to 0 bases and at J to 5 bases, leaving 4 bases not matched to a gene. Germline loops: CDR1 GTSNPN, CDR2 SVGIG (reference sequence). The CDR3 has 15 residues. CDR3 residues: CAWSVRDRGRTEAFF. The CDR3 DNA is TGTGCCTGGAGTGTACGGGACAGGGGGCGAACTGAAGCTTTCTTT.

The chain couples TRBV27 to TRBJ2-3, with unresolved D. The CDR3 is 16 residues long. CDR1 is MNHEY, CDR2 SMNVEV, per germline (reference sequence). The V end lost 5 bases, the J end lost 2 bases, and 17 bases lay between the germline ends. The CDR3 region is CASSVHPKAFTDTQYF. For the CDR3, the DNA is TGTGCCAGCAGTGTACACCCAAAAGCTTTCACAGATACGCAGTATTTT.

The chain is built from TRBV10-3 and TRBJ1-2; 8 positions agree with TRBD1. V trimming: 3 bases; J trimming: 10 bases; junction bases outside the gene matches: 10. Germline V gives CDR1 ENHRY, CDR2 SYGVKD. The CDR3 contains 14 residues. The CDR3 coding sequence is TGTGCCATCAGTGATGTGACAGGGGCCACACTCTACACCTTC. It specifies CAISDVTGATLYTF.

The V gene is TRBV4-1, the J gene TRBJ1-4; perhaps TRBD1 as D (5 bases). CDR1 is MGHRA and CDR2 is YSYEKL in the germline V gene. The CDR3 extends over 13 amino acids. V was shortened by 3 bases and J by 6 bases, with 8 bases between the two germline ends. The CDR3 reads CASSHRDDEKLFF. The CDR3 DNA follows: TGCGCCAGCAGCCACCGGGACGATGAAAAACTGTTTTTT.

The chain joins TRBV6-5 to TRBJ1-6; 10 nucleotides align to TRBD1. Germline-derived CDR1 and CDR2 are MNHEY and SVGAGI. J lost 8 bases, V lost 4 bases, and 8 bases had no gene match. This CDR3 spans 16 amino acids. The CDR3 region has the DNA TGTGCCAGCAGTTTATCCCCGACAGGGGGCTATTCACCCCTCCACTTT. Translation gives CASSLSPTGGYSPLHF.